The 7 T cell receptor beta chains below come from one sample, sequenced in a study of metastatic and nonmetastatic thyroid tumors. The entire patient cohort was treatment-naive prior to thyroid surgery. TCRdb re-called the PCR reads with MiXCR. The table shows around 59,000 clones, with 15% to 20% occurring only once. The sample comprised blood. All receptors come from a male donor with papillary thyroid cancer or a benign thyroid nodule (not recorded which). Some clones in this sample may be carry-over from other donors' samples.

There are many counts of this clone. This chain uses TRBV2 with TRBJ2-1; perhaps TRBD2 as D (5 bases). Trimming cost V 8 bases and J 8 bases, with 13 bases left between them. Germline V gives CDR1 SNHLY, CDR2 FYNNEI. The CDR3 is 12 residues long. The CDR3 nucleotides are TGTGCCAGCGGGCTAGCTTGGCATGAGCAGTTCTTC. This codes for CASGLAWHEQFF.

The chain couples TRBV6-2 or TRBV6-3 to TRBJ2-2, with 15 bases aligning to TRBD2. This CDR3 region has 19 residues. Germline CDR1 is MNHEY and CDR2 is SVGEGT. Trimming removed 7 bases from V and 3 bases from J; junction bases left unmatched: 12. The CDR3 loop is CASKFVGLAGGKDTGELFF. DNA for the CDR3: TGTGCCAGCAAATTCGTGGGACTAGCGGGGGGTAAGGACACCGGGGAGCTGTTTTTT.

This clone was counted at least ten times. This chain uses TRBV12-3 or TRBV12-4 with TRBJ2-1; 7 bases are a match to TRBD1. This CDR3 has 14 amino acids. The V segment lost 1 base and the J segment 5 bases; nucleotides outside the gene matches: 2. Here the CDR3 reads CASSLDRGDNEQFF. CDR3 nucleotides: TGTGCCAGCAGTTTAGACAGGGGAGACAATGAGCAGTTCTTC.

V is TRBV6-1 and J is TRBJ2-7, with a tentative D call TRBD1 (6 bases). The CDR3 contains 12 residues. Germline CDR1 is MNHNS and CDR2 is SASEGT. V was trimmed by 10 bases and J by 1 base, leaving 11 bases between them. CDR3 sequence (DNA): TGTGCCATTGACAGGTGTTCCTACGAGCAGTACGTC. This translates into CAIDRCSYEQYV.

The rearrangement links TRBV9 to TRBJ1-1; D ambiguous. The CDR3 has 13 residues. The germline V and J ends were trimmed by 2 bases and 9 bases, with 14 bases remaining between them. CDR1 and CDR2 (germline): SGDLS, YYNGEE. The CDR3 bases are TGTGCCAGCAGCGTTAATGTGAACGCTCAAGCTTTCTTT. Amino acid sequence: CASSVNVNAQAFF. Using reference TRBV9 and TRBJ1-1 for the parts outside the CDR3, the full variable domain is DSGVTQTPKHLITATGQRVTLRCSPRSGDLSVYWYQQSLDQGLQFLIQYYNGEERAKGNILERFSAQQFPDLHSELNLSSLELGDSALYFCASSVNVNAQAFFGQGTRLTVV.

This clone was counted many times. Other DNA sequences of this sample code for an identical CDR3. The CDR3 here is CASSLWSSGANVLTF. DNA of the CDR3: TGTGCCAGCAGTTTGTGGAGCTCGGGGGCCAACGTCCTGACTTTC. The rearrangement joins TRBV12-3 or TRBV12-4 to TRBJ2-6; D is undetermined. CDR3 length: 15 amino acids. Trimming shortened V by 3 bases and J by 4 bases, and 10 bases separated the two germline ends.

The sample holds a few counts of this clone. The genes are TRBV4-2 and TRBJ2-1; TRBD2 matches at 9 bases. This CDR3 has 17 amino acids. Trimming took 0 bases from V and 7 from J; bases not matched to a gene: 10. Germline CDR1 LGHNA, CDR2 YNFKEQ. CDR3 region: CASSQDPETSGGNEQFF. The CDR3 DNA reads TGTGCCAGCAGCCAAGATCCCGAGACTAGCGGAGGTAATGAGCAGTTCTTC.